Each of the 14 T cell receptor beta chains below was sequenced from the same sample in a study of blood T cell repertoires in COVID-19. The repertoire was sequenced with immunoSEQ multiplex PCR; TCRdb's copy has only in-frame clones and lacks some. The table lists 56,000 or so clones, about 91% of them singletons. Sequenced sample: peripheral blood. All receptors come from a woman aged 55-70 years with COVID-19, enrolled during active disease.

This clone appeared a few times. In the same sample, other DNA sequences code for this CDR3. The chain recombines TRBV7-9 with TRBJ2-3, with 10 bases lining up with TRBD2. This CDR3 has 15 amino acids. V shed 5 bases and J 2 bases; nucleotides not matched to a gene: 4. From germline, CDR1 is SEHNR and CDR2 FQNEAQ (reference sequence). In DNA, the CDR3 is TGTGCCAGCAGCCTTGGACTAGCGGACACAGATACGCAGTATTTT. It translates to CASSLGLADTDTQYF.

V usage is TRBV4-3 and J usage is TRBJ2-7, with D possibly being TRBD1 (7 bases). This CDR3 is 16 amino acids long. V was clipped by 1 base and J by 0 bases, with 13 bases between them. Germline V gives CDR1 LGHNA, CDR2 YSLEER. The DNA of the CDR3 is TGCGCCAGCAGCCAAGCTGCGGGACAGAGCTCCTACGAGCAGTACTTC. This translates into CASSQAAGQSSYEQYF.

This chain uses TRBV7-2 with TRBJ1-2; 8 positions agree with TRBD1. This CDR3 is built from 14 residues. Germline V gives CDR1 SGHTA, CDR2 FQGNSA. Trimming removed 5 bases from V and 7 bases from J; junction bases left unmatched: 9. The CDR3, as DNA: TGTGCCAGCAGCCGGAGCCAGGGGGCTTCTGGCTACACCTTC. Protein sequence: CASSRSQGASGYTF.

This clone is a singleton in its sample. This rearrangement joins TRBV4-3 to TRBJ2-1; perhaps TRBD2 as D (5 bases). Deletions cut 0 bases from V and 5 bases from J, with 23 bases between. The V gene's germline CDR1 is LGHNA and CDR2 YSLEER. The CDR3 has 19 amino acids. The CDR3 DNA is TGCGCCAGCAGCCAAGATTGGCAGAATGGACTCGGAATGAACAATGAGCAGTTCTTC. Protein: CASSQDWQNGLGMNNEQFF.

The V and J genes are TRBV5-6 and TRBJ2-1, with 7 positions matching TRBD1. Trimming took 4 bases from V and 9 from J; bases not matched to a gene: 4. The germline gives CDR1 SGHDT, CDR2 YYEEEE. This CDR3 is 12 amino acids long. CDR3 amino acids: CASSPYRGEQFF. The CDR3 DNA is TGTGCCAGCAGCCCCTACAGGGGTGAGCAGTTCTTC.

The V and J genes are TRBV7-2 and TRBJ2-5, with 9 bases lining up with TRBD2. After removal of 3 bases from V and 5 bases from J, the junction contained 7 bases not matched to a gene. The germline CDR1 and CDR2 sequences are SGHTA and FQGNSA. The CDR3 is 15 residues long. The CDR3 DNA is TGTGCCAGCAGCTTGCGGGCGGGGGGGCCGGAGACCCAGTACTTC. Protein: CASSLRAGGPETQYF.

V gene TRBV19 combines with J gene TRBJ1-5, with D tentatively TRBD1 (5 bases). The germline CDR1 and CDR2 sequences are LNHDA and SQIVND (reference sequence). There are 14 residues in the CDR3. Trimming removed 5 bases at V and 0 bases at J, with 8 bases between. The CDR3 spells CASSRTYSNQPQHF. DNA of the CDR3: TGTGCCAGTAGTCGGACATATAGCAATCAGCCCCAGCATTTT.

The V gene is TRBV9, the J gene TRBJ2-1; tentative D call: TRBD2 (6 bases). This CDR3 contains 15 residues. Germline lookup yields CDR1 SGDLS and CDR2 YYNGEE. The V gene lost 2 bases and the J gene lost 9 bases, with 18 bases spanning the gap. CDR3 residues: CASSVMGGALSEQFF. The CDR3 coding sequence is TGTGCCAGCAGCGTGATGGGGGGAGCCTTAAGTGAGCAGTTCTTC.

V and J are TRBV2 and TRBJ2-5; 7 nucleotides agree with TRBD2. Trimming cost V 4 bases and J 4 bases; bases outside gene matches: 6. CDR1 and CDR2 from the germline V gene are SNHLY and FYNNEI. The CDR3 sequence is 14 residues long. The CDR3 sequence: CASSVGWGGETQYF. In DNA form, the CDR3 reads TGTGCCAGCAGTGTAGGTTGGGGGGGAGAGACCCAGTACTTC.

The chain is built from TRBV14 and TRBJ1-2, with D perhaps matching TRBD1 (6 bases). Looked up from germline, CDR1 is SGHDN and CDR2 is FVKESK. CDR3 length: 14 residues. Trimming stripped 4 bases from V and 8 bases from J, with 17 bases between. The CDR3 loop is CASSLTGLARGYTF. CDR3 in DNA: TGTGCCAGCAGCCTTACAGGGTTGGCTAGAGGCTACACCTTC. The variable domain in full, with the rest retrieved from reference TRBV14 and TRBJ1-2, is EAGVTQFPSHSVIEKGQTVTLRCDPISGHDNLYWYRRVMGKEIKFLLHFVKESKQDESGMPNNRFLAERTGGTYSTLKVQPAELEDSGVYFCASSLTGLARGYTFGSGTRLTVV.

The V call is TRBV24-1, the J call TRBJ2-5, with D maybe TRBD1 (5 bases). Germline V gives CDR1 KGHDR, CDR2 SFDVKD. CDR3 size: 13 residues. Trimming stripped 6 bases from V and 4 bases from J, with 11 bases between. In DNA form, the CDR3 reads TGTGCCACCAGTCACCCGGACATAGAGACCCAGTACTTC. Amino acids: CATSHPDIETQYF.

The CDR3 protein is CASSYRGGTEAFF. DNA for the CDR3: TGTGCCAGCAGTTACCGTGGCGGCACTGAAGCTTTCTTT. This sequence joins TRBV6-2 or TRBV6-3 and TRBJ1-1; D gene uncertain. This CDR3 has 13 residues. Germline V gene sequence: CDR1 MNHEY, CDR2 SVGEGT. V was shortened by 2 bases and J by 4 bases, with 8 bases between the two germline ends.

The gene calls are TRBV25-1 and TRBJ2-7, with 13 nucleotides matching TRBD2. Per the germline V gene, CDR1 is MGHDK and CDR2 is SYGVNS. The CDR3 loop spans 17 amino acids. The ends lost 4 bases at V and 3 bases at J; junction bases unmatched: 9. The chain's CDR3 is CASSGGGLAGNLYEQYF. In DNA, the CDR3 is TGTGCCAGCAGTGGCGGGGGACTAGCGGGGAATCTCTACGAGCAGTACTTC.

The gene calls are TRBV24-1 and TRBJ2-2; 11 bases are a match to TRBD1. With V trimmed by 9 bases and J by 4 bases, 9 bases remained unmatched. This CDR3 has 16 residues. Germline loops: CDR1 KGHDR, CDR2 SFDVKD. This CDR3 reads CATRSTGQGVTGELFF. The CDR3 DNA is TGTGCCACCCGCTCCACGGGACAGGGGGTCACCGGGGAGCTGTTTTTT.